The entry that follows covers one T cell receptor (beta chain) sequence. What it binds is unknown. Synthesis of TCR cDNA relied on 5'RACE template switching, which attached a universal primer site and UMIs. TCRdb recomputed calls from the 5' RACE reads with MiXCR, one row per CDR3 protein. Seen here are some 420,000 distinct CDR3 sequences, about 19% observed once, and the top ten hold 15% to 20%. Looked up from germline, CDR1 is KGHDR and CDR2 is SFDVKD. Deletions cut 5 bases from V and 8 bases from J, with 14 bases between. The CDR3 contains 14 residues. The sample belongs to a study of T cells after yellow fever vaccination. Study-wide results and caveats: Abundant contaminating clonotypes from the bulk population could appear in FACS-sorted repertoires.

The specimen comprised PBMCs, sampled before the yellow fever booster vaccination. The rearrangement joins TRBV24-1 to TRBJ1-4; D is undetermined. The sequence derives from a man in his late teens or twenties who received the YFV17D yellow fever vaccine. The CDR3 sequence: CATSVAVVREKLFF. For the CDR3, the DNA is TGTGCCACCAGTGTCGCAGTTGTCAGAGAAAAACTGTTTTTT.